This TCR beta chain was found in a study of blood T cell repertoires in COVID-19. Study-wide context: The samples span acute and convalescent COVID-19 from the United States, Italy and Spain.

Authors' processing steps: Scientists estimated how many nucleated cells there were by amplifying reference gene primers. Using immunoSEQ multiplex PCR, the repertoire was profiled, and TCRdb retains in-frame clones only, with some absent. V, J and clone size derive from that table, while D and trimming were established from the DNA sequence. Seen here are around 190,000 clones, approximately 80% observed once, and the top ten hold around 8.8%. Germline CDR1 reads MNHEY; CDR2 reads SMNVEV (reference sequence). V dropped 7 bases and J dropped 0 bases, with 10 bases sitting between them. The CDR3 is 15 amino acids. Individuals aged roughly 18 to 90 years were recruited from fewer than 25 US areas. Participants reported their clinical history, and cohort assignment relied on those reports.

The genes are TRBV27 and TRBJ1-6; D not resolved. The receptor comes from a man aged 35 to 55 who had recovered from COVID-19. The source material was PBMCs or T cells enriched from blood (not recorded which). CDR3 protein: CASKILSSYNSPLHF. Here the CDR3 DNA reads TGTGCCAGCAAAATATTGAGCTCCTATAATTCACCCCTCCACTTT.